This T cell receptor beta chain was sequenced during a study of somatic mutations in cytotoxic T cells in rheumatoid arthritis. Findings and caveats of the study: Of around 60 patients, under 10 had a largest CD8+ clone that exceeded 20% of CD8+ cells.

CDR3 length: 12 amino acids. V was pared by 4 bases and J by 2 bases, with 6 bases between. From germline, CDR1 is SGHTA and CDR2 FQGNSA. This clone was detected only a few times. The antigen is unknown. Data came from immunoSEQ multiplex PCR; TCRdb stores just in-frame clones and leaves some out. The sample contains 8,000 to 10,000 clones, 79% of which appear only once. Material: CD8+ T cells sorted from blood. The V gene is TRBV7-2, the J gene TRBJ2-7, with D uncertain. This clonotype was sampled from an adult with rheumatoid arthritis. CDR3 sequence: CASSSDTYEQYF. CDR3 DNA: TGTGCCAGCAGCTCTGACACCTACGAGCAGTACTTC.